These T cell receptor beta chains were read from a single sample in a study of tumor and adjacent non-tumor tissue in lung cancer. One entry per CDR3 protein results from TCRdb running MiXCR on the multiplex PCR reads. The sample yields approximately 120,000 distinct CDR3 sequences, around three fifths seen once. Sequencing input: lung tumor tissue. The origin of the receptors is a man younger than 45 with non-small cell lung cancer. Each CDR3 is given with its conserved first and last residue. A D gene is named only where the DNA matches it firmly. Clone size is shown for a subset of rows, as once, few, many or a class of expanded clone.

clone size | J gene | D gene | V gene | CDR3 DNA | CDR3 protein
- | TRBJ2-1 | - | TRBV11-2 | TGTGCCAGCAGCTTAGTGAGCGGGCAGAGCTCCTATAATGAGCAGTCCTTC | CASSLVSGQSSYNEQSF
many | TRBJ1-1 | - | TRBV6-2/TRBV6-3 | TGTGCCAGCAGTTACCCCGGCGGAGATGGGGCTTTCTTT | CASSYPGGDGAFF
many | TRBJ2-3 | - | TRBV6-5 | TGTGCCAGCAGTTACTCGGGGGGCATTGGAGATACGCAGTATTTT | CASSYSGGIGDTQYF
- | TRBJ2-7 | - | TRBV11-2 | TGTGCCATCAACCCTGAGGCTTACTCCTACGAGCAGTACTTC | CAINPEAYSYEQYF
- | TRBJ2-3 | - | TRBV6-2/TRBV6-3 | TGTGCCAGCAGTACCCAACAGGGTGGGGGCACAGATACGCAGTATTTT | CASSTQQGGGTDTQYF
- | TRBJ2-1 | - | TRBV6-1 | TGTGGTAGCAGTGAACAGCCAGGGGAATACAATGAGCAGTTCTTC | CGSSEQPGEYNEQFF
many | TRBJ2-7 | TRBD1 | TRBV6-6 | TGTGCCAGCAGTTACCCCTTGACAGGGGGCATAAGCCACGAGCAGTACTTC | CASSYPLTGGISHEQYF
- | TRBJ1-3 | - | TRBV6-6 | TGTACCAGCAGTCCCAGGGTCCCCGTGGGAAACACCATATATTTT | CTSSPRVPVGNTIYF
- | TRBJ1-1 | - | TRBV20-1 | TGCAGAGCTAGAGATCCCCGGGCTGGGGGTGAAGCTTTCTTT | CRARDPRAGGEAFF
many | TRBJ1-4 | - | TRBV11-3 | TGTGCCAGCAGCTCTAGGTCCGGTGAAAAACTGTTTTTT | CASSSRSGEKLFF
- | TRBJ2-3 | - | TRBV4-3 | TGCGCCAGCAGCCGAAGACTGAGTCCTACCCGGCAATTAGATATGCAGTATTTT | CASSRRLSPTRQLDMQYF
- | TRBJ2-1 | - | TRBV6-2/TRBV6-3 | TGTGCCTGCTACCGCAGCGAGGCCAATAAGCAGTTCTTC | CACYRSEANKQFF
many | TRBJ2-3 | TRBD2 | TRBV20-1 | TGCAGTGCTTCTGGACTAGCGGGGAAGGGAGATACGCAGTATTTT | CSASGLAGKGDTQYF
many | TRBJ2-1 | - | TRBV20-1 | TGCAGTGCTAGAGATCTCGGGCTGGGAAATTACAATGAGCAGTTCTTC | CSARDLGLGNYNEQFF
- | TRBJ1-1 | - | TRBV7-8 | TGTGCCAGCAGTCCACTGGGAGGGGGCACTGAAGCTTTCTTT | CASSPLGGGTEAFF
- | TRBJ2-7 | - | TRBV21-1 | TGTGCCAGCAGCAAAGGGGGGGACGAGCAGTACTTC | CASSKGGDEQYF
once | TRBJ2-6 | TRBD2 | TRBV12-3/TRBV12-4 | TGTGCCGGGAGTACTAGCGGGAGTTCTGGGGCCAACGTCCTGACTTTC | CAGSTSGSSGANVLTF
once | TRBJ2-5 | - | TRBV11-2 | TGTGCCGGCAGTAGTGACCAAGAGACCCAGTACTTC | CAGSSDQETQYF
many | TRBJ1-6 | TRBD1 | TRBV20-1 | TGCAGTGCTAGCCCTCAAGGACAGGTTGATATTTCACCCCTCCACTTT | CSASPQGQVDISPLHF
many | TRBJ2-7 | TRBD2 | TRBV5-6 | TGTGCCAGCAGCTTGGAATTGGGACTAGCGGCCTACGAGCAGTACTTC | CASSLELGLAAYEQYF
- | TRBJ2-1 | - | TRBV7-3 | TGTGCCAGCAGCTTATTGGGTGAGGACAACGAGCAGTTCTTC | CASSLLGEDNEQFF
few | TRBJ2-7 | TRBD2 | TRBV29-1 | TGCGGCGTTGAGGGGACTAGCGGGTCTTACGAGCAGTACTTC | CGVEGTSGSYEQYF
- | TRBJ2-3 | - | TRBV11-3 | TGTGTCAGCAGCCCGCTCGCAGGCTCCAGGGTAGATACGCAGTGTTTT | CVSSPLAGSRVDTQCF
- | TRBJ1-2 | - | TRBV6-5 | TGTGTCAGCAGTTTCGGTGAAATGAGTCAGGGTTACACCTTC | CVSSFGEMSQGYTF
many | TRBJ1-1 | - | TRBV20-1 | TGCAGTGCTAGGGAGAACACTGAAGCTTTCTTT | CSARENTEAFF
- | TRBJ2-7 | - | TRBV11-2 | TGTGCCAGCAGCAACCAGGTGGGCAGGGGAGACATGCAGTACTTC | CASSNQVGRGDMQYF
many | TRBJ2-2 | TRBD2 | TRBV4-2 | TGTGCCAGCAGCCCCTCTGGACTAGCGGTGAACACCGGGGAGCTGTTTTTT | CASSPSGLAVNTGELFF
few | TRBJ1-1 | TRBD1 | TRBV30 | TGTGCCTGGAGTGGGACAGGGGAAGAAGCTTTCTTT | CAWSGTGEEAFF
few | TRBJ2-3 | - | TRBV13 | TGTGCCAACAGCTTATCCACAGATACGCAGTATTTT | CANSLSTDTQYF
- | TRBJ2-5 | TRBD1 | TRBV5-6 | TGTGCCAGCAGCCACGAGACAGGGGCCGTCGATACCCAGTACTTC | CASSHETGAVDTQYF
- | TRBJ1-6 | - | TRBV7-9 | TGTGCCAGCAGCTTAGTGGCAGTGAGCTCCTATAATTCACCCCTCCACTTT | CASSLVAVSSYNSPLHF
- | TRBJ2-1 | TRBD2 | TRBV4-1 | TGTGCCAGCAGCCAACTAAGCGGGAGGGTCGACAATGAGCAGTTCTTC | CASSQLSGRVDNEQFF
- | TRBJ2-3 | TRBD2 | TRBV4-2 | TGTGCCAGCAGCCAACGGAGCGGGGACTCCTATACGCAGTATTTT | CASSQRSGDSYTQYF
- | TRBJ2-1 | - | TRBV4-1 | TGCGCCAGCAGCCAAGAATGGCCCTTTGGGTCCTATGAGCAGTTCTTC | CASSQEWPFGSYEQFF
few | TRBJ2-7 | - | TRBV5-6 | TGTGCCAGCAGCTTGGCCTGGCCCCAGGCCAGTCCGTCCTACGAGCAGTACTTC | CASSLAWPQASPSYEQYF
- | TRBJ1-2 | TRBD1 | TRBV5-4 | TGTGCCAGCAGCCCAGGACAGGTCTATGGCTACACCTTC | CASSPGQVYGYTF
few | TRBJ1-1 | - | TRBV11-2 | TGTGCCGGCAGCCCGGGGAGGGGTCTAATCGCTTTCTTT | CAGSPGRGLIAFF
- | TRBJ2-5 | TRBD1 | TRBV6-2/TRBV6-3 | TGTACCAGCAGCTCGGGACAGGCCAAACACGAGACCCAGTACTTC | CTSSSGQAKHETQYF
many | TRBJ2-1 | TRBD2 | TRBV20-1 | TGCAGTGCTCCCCGGGGACTAGCGGCCAATGAGCAGTTCTTC | CSAPRGLAANEQFF
many | TRBJ2-3 | TRBD2 | TRBV4-1 | TGCGCCAGCAGCCAAGATGTGCCTAGCGGGAGGGCGGCAGATACGCAGTATTTT | CASSQDVPSGRAADTQYF
- | TRBJ2-7 | TRBD2 | TRBV6-1 | TGTACCAACAGTGAACCAGTGGCGGGGGTCTACGAGCAGTACTTC | CTNSEPVAGVYEQYF
- | TRBJ1-5 | - | TRBV12-3/TRBV12-4 | TGTGCCAGCAGTTCCCGGGCCAGTGGCAATCAGCCCCTGCATTTT | CASSSRASGNQPLHF
- | TRBJ1-6 | - | TRBV10-3 | TGTGCCATCAGTGAGACGATGGGTTGCAGTAATTCACCCCTCCACTTT | CAISETMGCSNSPLHF
- | TRBJ2-2 | TRBD1 | TRBV20-1 | TGCGGTGCTAGAGATGACAGGGGGCAAACCGGGGAGCTGTTTTTT | CGARDDRGQTGELFF
- | TRBJ2-1 | - | TRBV20-1 | TGCAGTGCCCGCGCGGTGGGAGGCCACTATGAGCAGTTCTTC | CSARAVGGHYEQFF